A single sample gave rise to the 11 T cell receptor beta chains below, sequenced in a study of cytomegalovirus exposure and HLA in healthy donors. The PCR had 60 Vbeta and 13 Jbeta primers. Clones were read by immunoSEQ multiplex PCR, and TCRdb kept only the in-frame ones, dropping some. This sample has 170,000 or so clones, with approximately 80% found just once. Material: PBMCs. Source of these receptors: a boy under 18 in good health and CMV-seronegative.

The chain is built from TRBV5-6 and TRBJ1-5; perhaps TRBD1 as D (6 bases). The germline CDR1 and CDR2 sequences are SGHDT and YYEEEE. This CDR3 has 13 amino acids. Trimming stripped 0 bases from V and 6 bases from J, with 7 bases between. This CDR3 is CASSLVGGQPQHF. In nucleotides, the CDR3 is TGTGCCAGCAGCTTGGTAGGGGGTCAGCCCCAGCATTTT.

The sample holds a few counts of this clone. The chain recombines TRBV7-9 with TRBJ2-3, with 8 bases lining up with TRBD1. The trim removed 4 bases at V and 2 bases at J, leaving 2 bases unmatched. The CDR3 covers 14 residues. Germline V gives CDR1 SEHNR, CDR2 FQNEAQ (reference sequence). CDR3 region: CASSWTGYTDTQYF. DNA for the CDR3: TGTGCCAGCAGCTGGACAGGGTACACAGATACGCAGTATTTT.

This clone is a singleton in its sample. The genes are TRBV11-1 and TRBJ2-1; 8 nucleotides line up with TRBD2. CDR3 size: 16 residues. In germline, CDR1 is SGHAT, CDR2 FQDESV (reference sequence). The V gene end was trimmed by 2 bases and the J gene end by 7 bases; junction bases not matched to a gene: 10. The CDR3 region has the DNA TGTGCCAGCAGCTTACGCGGGGGGAACGGTGTAAATGAGCAGTTCTTC. Translated, it gives CASSLRGGNGVNEQFF.

This clone was recorded a few times. This chain joins TRBV11-1 and TRBJ2-5, with 14 bases lining up with TRBD2. Gene TRBJ2-7 matches the end of the DNA better, so the J call may be wrong. Germline loops: CDR1 SGHAT, CDR2 FQDESV (reference sequence). The CDR3 has 18 amino acids. CDR3 amino acids: CASKRTRLAGGGTYEQYF. The DNA of the CDR3 is TGTGCCAGTAAAAGAACTAGACTAGCGGGAGGGGGGACCTACGAGCAGTACTTC.

The rearrangement links TRBV15 to TRBJ2-6; D gene unclear. Germline CDR1 and CDR2: LNHNV and YYDKDF (reference sequence). This CDR3 comprises 15 residues. V was trimmed by 0 bases and J by 0 bases, leaving 3 bases between them. The CDR3 DNA reads as TGTGCCACCAGCAGAGATCTCTCTGGGGCCAACGTCCTGACTTTC. It translates to CATSRDLSGANVLTF.

V is TRBV5-1 and J is TRBJ1-5, with 7 bases that match TRBD1. Germline V gene lookup returns CDR1 SGHRS and CDR2 YFSETQ. CDR3 length: 15 amino acids. V shed 4 bases and J 3 bases; nucleotides not matched to a gene: 7. The CDR3 bases are TGCGCCAGCAGCCGGGCAGGGGGTGACAATCAGCCCCAGCATTTT. It specifies CASSRAGGDNQPQHF.

The chain employs TRBV11-3 and TRBJ2-6, with D perhaps matching TRBD1 (7 bases). CDR3 length: 17 residues. V shed 5 bases and J shed 1 base, with 15 bases lying between them. Germline lookup yields CDR1 SGHNT and CDR2 YENEEA. The CDR3 region has the DNA TGTGCCAGCAGCCTACAGACAGGGAGGTCTGGGGCCAACGTCCTGACTTTC. This translates into CASSLQTGRSGANVLTF.

This clone came up a few times. The CDR3 loop reads CASTPGTGGYNEQFF. The CDR3 bases are TGTGCCAGCACTCCCGGGACAGGAGGTTACAATGAGCAGTTCTTC. The rearrangement joins TRBV6-5 to TRBJ2-1; 8 bases match TRBD1. V was clipped by 7 bases and J by 4 bases; unmatched bases: 9. Germline CDR1 and CDR2: MNHEY and SVGAGI. The CDR3 covers 15 residues.

This clone is a singleton in its sample. This chain connects TRBV7-2 to TRBJ2-1; tentative D call: TRBD2 (5 bases). V was shortened by 4 bases and J by 2 bases, with 9 bases between the two germline ends. The CDR3 sequence is 14 residues long. Germline V lookup: CDR1 SGHTA, CDR2 FQGNSA. In DNA form, the CDR3 reads TGTGCCAGCAGCTCCCAAGCGGCCTACAATGAGCAGTTCTTC. Its protein is CASSSQAAYNEQFF. The complete variable domain, with remaining parts taken from reference TRBV7-2 and TRBJ2-1, reads GAGVSQSPSNKVTEKGKDVELRCDPISGHTALYWYRQSLGQGLEFLIYFQGNSAPDKSGLPSDRFSAERTGGSVSTLTIQRTQQEDSAVYLCASSSQAAYNEQFFGPGTRLTVL.

This chain connects TRBV7-9 to TRBJ2-7, with 9 bases lining up with TRBD1. V was clipped by 1 base and J by 6 bases; unmatched bases: 7. The CDR3 sequence is 15 residues long. The germline V gene has CDR1 SEHNR and CDR2 FQNEAQ (reference sequence). CDR3 coding DNA: TGTGCCAGCAGCTTAGGGGGACAGGGTTCCCTCGAGCAGTACTTC. This translates into CASSLGGQGSLEQYF.

Written as DNA, the CDR3 is TGTGCCAGTAGTGATCAGGTTGGGAGCCAAGAGACCCAGTACTTC. The encoded protein is CASSDQVGSQETQYF. The V and J genes are TRBV19 and TRBJ2-5; D is possibly TRBD2 (5 bases). The CDR3 is made up of 15 amino acids. Looked up from germline, CDR1 is LNHDA and CDR2 is SQIVND (reference sequence). V was pared by 5 bases and J by 1 base, with 14 bases between.